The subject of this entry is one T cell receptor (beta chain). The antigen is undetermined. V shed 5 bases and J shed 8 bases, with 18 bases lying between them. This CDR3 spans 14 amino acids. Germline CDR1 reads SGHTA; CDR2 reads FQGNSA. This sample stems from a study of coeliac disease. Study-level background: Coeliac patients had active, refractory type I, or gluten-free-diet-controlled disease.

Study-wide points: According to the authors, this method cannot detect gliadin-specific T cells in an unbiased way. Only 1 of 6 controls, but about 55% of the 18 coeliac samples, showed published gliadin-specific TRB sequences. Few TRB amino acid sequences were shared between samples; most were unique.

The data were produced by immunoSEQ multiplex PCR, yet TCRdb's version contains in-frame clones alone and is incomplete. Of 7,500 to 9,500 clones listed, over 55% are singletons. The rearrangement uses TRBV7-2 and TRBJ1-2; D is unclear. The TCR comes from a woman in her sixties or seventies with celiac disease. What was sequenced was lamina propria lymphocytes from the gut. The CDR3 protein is CASSPFGGSRGYTF. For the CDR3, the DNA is TGTGCCAGCAGCCCTTTTGGTGGCTCCAGGGGCTACACCTTC.